The present TCR beta chain was sequenced within a study of blood T cell repertoires in COVID-19. The wider study: COVID-19 samples from acute and convalescent phases originated in the United States, Italy and Spain.

The length of the CDR3 is 13 residues. The V and J ends lost 4 bases and 8 bases respectively, with 15 bases between them. Germline V gives CDR1 SGHRS, CDR2 YFSETQ. The authors' processing: From reference gene primer amplification, estimates of nucleated cell counts were derived. TCRdb's copy holds only in-frame clones and misses some; the assay was immunoSEQ multiplex PCR. V, J and clone size reflect that table, while D and trimming were determined from the DNA. The repertoire holds some 200,000 clones, with roughly 80% as singletons. The sample consisted of peripheral blood. The source of this sequence is an elderly woman with acute or convalescent COVID-19. The chain employs TRBV5-1 and TRBJ1-2; the D gene is possibly TRBD1 (6 bases). DNA of the CDR3: TGCGCCAGCAGCGTGGACAGCACGGGAGGCTACACCTTC. Its protein product is CASSVDSTGGYTF.